What follows are 11 T cell receptor beta chains derived from one specimen sequenced in a study of blood T cell repertoires in COVID-19. Data came from immunoSEQ multiplex PCR; TCRdb stores just in-frame clones and leaves some out. The table records 55,000 to 85,000 clones, 70% to 80% of them present only once. The source material was peripheral blood. Receptors originate from a man between 60 and 75 years old with active or convalescent COVID-19.

The chain links TRBV7-9 to TRBJ2-4; 10 bases are a match to TRBD2. Unmatched junction bases numbered 2, after V lost 5 bases and J lost 1 base. CDR1 and CDR2 (germline): SEHNR, FQNEAQ (reference sequence). This CDR3 comprises 15 residues. DNA for the CDR3: TGTGCCAGCAGCAGTAGCGGGGGGGCCAAAAACATTCAGTACTTC. Its protein is CASSSSGGAKNIQYF.

V is TRBV28 and J is TRBJ2-7; D possibly corresponds to TRBD1 (5 bases). Germline V gene lookup returns CDR1 MDHEN and CDR2 SYDVKM. This CDR3 has 14 amino acids. Trimming pared 5 bases from V and 5 bases from J, leaving 16 bases between. CDR3 coding DNA: TGTGCCAGCAGTCCCCCCCAGGGTTTCCACGAGCAGTACTTC. Residues: CASSPPQGFHEQYF.

The chain joins TRBV21-1 to TRBJ2-2; the D call in the table, TRBD1, was not verified against the DNA. TRBV21-1 is classified as a pseudogene. This CDR3 contains 16 residues. The CDR3 region has the DNA TGTGCCAGCAGCAAAATTTCACAGGGGAACACCGGGGAGCTGTTTTTT. Protein: CASSKISQGNTGELFF.

V usage is TRBV18 and J usage is TRBJ1-1; possibly TRBD1 for D (6 bases). Germline CDR1 is KGHSH and CDR2 is LQKENI. V shed 1 base and J shed 3 bases, with 12 bases lying between them. The length of the CDR3 is 15 residues. This chain's CDR3 is CASSPLQGWDTEAFF. CDR3 nucleotides: TGTGCCAGCTCACCACTACAGGGATGGGACACTGAAGCTTTCTTT. Drawing the rest from reference TRBV18 and TRBJ1-1, the complete variable domain is NAGVMQNPRHLVRRRGQEARLRCSPMKGHSHVYWYRQLPEEGLKFMVYLQKENIIDESGMPKERFSAEFPKEGPSILRIQQVVRGDSAAYFCASSPLQGWDTEAFFGQGTRLTVV.

The chain has TRBV24-1 and TRBJ2-5, with 10 positions matching TRBD2. The CDR3 contains 18 residues. The V gene's germline CDR1 is KGHDR and CDR2 SFDVKD. V gave up 5 bases and J gave up 0 bases; unmatched junction bases: 11. CDR3 sequence: CATSGRGDSGGNQETQYF. The CDR3 nucleotides read TGTGCCACCAGTGGCAGGGGAGATAGCGGGGGGAACCAAGAGACCCAGTACTTC.

The chain joins TRBV20-1 to TRBJ2-7; D is unresolved. In germline, CDR1 is DFQATT, CDR2 SNEGSKA (reference sequence). CDR3 length equals 12 residues. Trimming took 3 bases from V and 1 from J, leaving 7 bases between them. This CDR3 reads CSASDKSYEQYF. CDR3 DNA sequence: TGCAGTGCTAGTGACAAATCCTACGAGCAGTACTTC.

This clone was seen a handful of times. This chain uses TRBV10-1 with TRBJ1-6, with a weak D call TRBD1 (5 bases). With 3 bases removed from V and 9 bases from J, the gap between germline ends came to 15 bases. From germline, CDR1 is WNHNN and CDR2 SYGVQD (reference sequence). This CDR3 is 15 amino acids long. The CDR3 region is CASSEGSGRGSPLHF. In DNA form, the CDR3 reads TGCGCCAGCAGTGAAGGGTCCGGGAGGGGTTCACCCCTCCACTTT.

In nucleotides, the CDR3 is TGTGCCAGCATGGGGCTTCCCCTTGCAACTAATGAAAAACTGTTTTTT. Its translation is CASMGLPLATNEKLFF. V gene TRBV2 combines with J gene TRBJ1-4; tentatively, D is TRBD1 (5 bases). Germline assignment: CDR1 SNHLY and CDR2 FYNNEI. The germline V and J ends were trimmed by 7 bases and 0 bases, with 15 bases remaining between them. The CDR3 loop spans 16 amino acids.

The chain combines TRBV30 with TRBJ1-2, with D unclear. Germline V CDR1 and CDR2: GTSNPN, SVGIG (reference sequence). Trimming removed 0 bases at V and 3 bases at J, with 8 bases between. The CDR3 length is 13 residues. The CDR3 region has the DNA TGTGCCTGGAGTGTCGAGGTCCACTATGGCTACACCTTC. Protein: CAWSVEVHYGYTF. The full variable domain, completed using reference TRBV30 and TRBJ1-2, is SQTIHQWPATLVQPVGSPLSLECTVEGTSNPNLYWYRQAAGRGLQLLFYSVGIGQISSEVPQNLSASRPQDRQFILSSKKLLLSDSGFYLCAWSVEVHYGYTFGSGTRLTVV.

The chain uses TRBV9 and TRBJ2-3; D may be TRBD2 (6 bases). The CDR3 has 13 residues. V lost 3 bases, J lost 2 bases, and 7 bases lay in between. Germline V gene lookup returns CDR1 SGDLS and CDR2 YYNGEE. The CDR3 DNA sequence: TGTGCCAGCAGCGGGGGGGACACAGATACGCAGTATTTT. As protein: CASSGGDTDTQYF.

This chain joins TRBV19 and TRBJ1-1; the match to TRBD1 covers 7 bases. The CDR3 spans 15 residues. Germline CDR1 and CDR2: LNHDA and SQIVND (reference sequence). After removal of 4 bases from V and 2 bases from J, the junction contained 7 bases not matched to a gene. The chain's CDR3 is CASSRAGTVNTEAFF. In DNA form, the CDR3 reads TGTGCCAGTAGTAGGGCCGGGACAGTAAACACTGAAGCTTTCTTT.